What follows are 29 T cell receptor beta chains derived from one specimen sequenced in a study of cytomegalovirus exposure and HLA in healthy donors. PCR employed 60 Vbeta and 13 Jbeta primers. The repertoire was sequenced with immunoSEQ multiplex PCR; TCRdb's copy has only in-frame clones and lacks some. The sample includes 100,000 to 150,000 clones, roughly 77% of them seen just once. What was sequenced was PBMCs. The receptors were gathered from a woman in her 30s in good health and CMV-seronegative.

The chain uses TRBV4-2 and TRBJ2-1; perhaps TRBD2 as D (6 bases). Trimming cost V 4 bases and J 3 bases, with 19 bases left between them. This CDR3 spans 17 amino acids. Germline-derived CDR1 and CDR2 are LGHNA and YNFKEQ. This CDR3 reads CASSRVLTGAVYNEQFF. The CDR3 DNA reads TGTGCCAGCAGCCGGGTTTTGACGGGAGCGGTCTACAATGAGCAGTTCTTC.

The chain links TRBV29-1 to TRBJ2-3, with D perhaps matching TRBD2 (6 bases). The CDR3 has 14 amino acids. V gave up 0 bases and J gave up 4 bases, with 11 bases separating them. Germline loops: CDR1 SQVTM, CDR2 ANQGSEA. The CDR3 DNA is TGCAGCGTTGAAGATCCGGCTAGCGCAGATACGCAGTATTTT. Translated, it gives CSVEDPASADTQYF.

This sequence joins TRBV29-1 and TRBJ2-4, with 8 bases aligning to TRBD1. Trimming removed 4 bases from V and 3 bases from J; junction bases left unmatched: 2. In germline, CDR1 is SQVTM, CDR2 ANQGSEA. The CDR3 has 13 amino acids. The CDR3 coding sequence is TGCAGCGTTGGGGGGACAGGCAAAAACATTCAGTACTTC. Translating it yields CSVGGTGKNIQYF.

The J gene is TRBJ1-4, the V gene TRBV30, with D hard to call. Between the trimmed V and J ends, which lost 4 bases and 0 bases, there was a span of 12 bases. Per the germline V gene, CDR1 is GTSNPN and CDR2 is SVGIG (reference sequence). The CDR3 consists of 15 residues. CDR3 in amino acids: CAWKSSFATNEKLFF. The CDR3 DNA reads TGTGCCTGGAAAAGTAGTTTTGCAACTAATGAAAAACTGTTTTTT.

The V and J genes are TRBV9 and TRBJ2-1; 8 positions match TRBD1. Trimming removed 0 bases from V and 7 bases from J; junction bases left unmatched: 3. The CDR3 consists of 14 residues. CDR1 and CDR2 from the germline V gene are SGDLS and YYNGEE. CDR3 amino acids: CASSVDQGANEQFF. The CDR3 DNA reads as TGTGCCAGCAGCGTAGATCAGGGGGCTAATGAGCAGTTCTTC.

This clone was detected once. This rearrangement joins TRBV6-1 to TRBJ1-1, with D tentatively TRBD1 (5 bases). Germline assignment: CDR1 MNHNS and CDR2 SASEGT. This CDR3 region has 16 residues. Trimming removed 2 bases from V and 5 bases from J, with 18 bases in between. CDR3 in DNA: TGTGCCAGCAGTGAAAGGGGACGGCCGGAGGGGACTGAAGCTTTCTTT. Its translation: CASSERGRPEGTEAFF.

CDR3 nucleotides: TGTGCCAGCTCACCACCCGGCAGGGTCTCCTACGAGCAGTACTTC. Protein sequence: CASSPPGRVSYEQYF. V and J are TRBV18 and TRBJ2-5; tentatively, D is TRBD1 (5 bases). The DNA end favors TRBJ2-7, so the J call may be wrong. There are 15 residues in the CDR3. The germline CDR1 and CDR2 sequences are KGHSH and LQKENI.

For the CDR3, the DNA is TGTGCCAGCAGCCCTGATTATAGCGGGATCGGCAATGAGCAGTTCTTC. Residues: CASSPDYSGIGNEQFF. This chain joins TRBV27 and TRBJ2-1; 8 bases fit TRBD2. J lost 6 bases, V lost 6 bases, and 13 bases had no gene match. The CDR3 is 16 amino acids. Germline assignment: CDR1 MNHEY and CDR2 SMNVEV (reference sequence).

V is TRBV27 and J is TRBJ2-3, with 12 bases lining up with TRBD2. V shed 2 bases, J shed 4 bases, and the junction held 4 bases outside the gene matches. This CDR3 is built from 16 residues. Germline values: CDR1 MNHEY, CDR2 SMNVEV (reference sequence). The CDR3 is CASSLLAGGLSDTQYF. The CDR3 nucleotides are TGTGCCAGCAGTTTACTAGCGGGGGGGCTATCAGATACGCAGTATTTT.

The chain has TRBV6-4 and TRBJ2-3; 10 positions agree with TRBD2. Germline trimming cut 2 bases from V and 2 bases from J; bases unmatched to any gene: 4. Germline V CDR1 and CDR2: MRHNA, SNTAGT. The CDR3 runs to 16 residues. As DNA, the CDR3 is TGTGCCAGCAGTGACCTAGCGGGGGAGGCCACAGATACGCAGTATTTT. It encodes CASSDLAGEATDTQYF.

The chain recombines TRBV30 with TRBJ1-2; D is uncertain. V was trimmed by 3 bases and J by 0 bases, leaving 8 bases between them. Germline V gene data show CDR1 as GTSNPN and CDR2 as SVGIG (reference sequence). The CDR3 extends over 13 amino acids. CDR3 DNA sequence: TGTGCCTGGAGCACGGCGGCTAACTATGGCTACACCTTC. This codes for CAWSTAANYGYTF.

The chain has TRBV10-2 and TRBJ1-5; perhaps TRBD1 as D (5 bases). The CDR3 sequence is 14 residues long. V was cut by 6 bases and J by 2 bases, with 11 bases left in between. CDR1 WSHSY and CDR2 SAAADI come from the germline V gene. CDR3 amino acids: CASRVQGGNQPQHF. The CDR3 coding sequence is TGCGCCAGCAGAGTCCAGGGCGGCAATCAGCCCCAGCATTTT.

This sequence joins TRBV10-2 and TRBJ2-3; D is unclear. Trimming left V 8 bases short and J 1 base short, with 10 bases between. The CDR3 totals 13 residues. CDR1 is WSHSY and CDR2 is SAAADI in the germline V gene. DNA for the CDR3: TGCGCCAGCCGACTCTCTCGCACAGATACGCAGTATTTT. It yields the protein CASRLSRTDTQYF.

This clone was observed at least ten times. Other DNA variants within this sample encode the same CDR3. The genes are TRBV5-4 and TRBJ1-4; 9 bases match TRBD1. CDR3 length: 14 residues. From germline, CDR1 is SGHNT and CDR2 YYREEE (reference sequence). V was clipped by 2 bases and J by 7 bases; unmatched bases: 3. CDR3 nucleotides: TGTGCCAGCAGCTTACAGGGGGCAAGTGAAAAACTGTTTTTT. Amino acids: CASSLQGASEKLFF.

The table lists this clone with a few counts. CDR3 in DNA: TGCGCCAGCAGCCCGGGACTAGCGGGAGCCAGCTCCTACAATGAGCAGTTCTTC. Residues: CASSPGLAGASSYNEQFF. The gene calls are TRBV5-1 and TRBJ2-1; TRBD2 agrees at 14 bases. V was clipped by 4 bases and J by 0 bases; unmatched bases: 6. The CDR3 runs 18 residues. Germline V CDR1 and CDR2: SGHRS, YFSETQ. The complete variable domain, with remaining parts taken from reference TRBV5-1 and TRBJ2-1, reads KAGVTQTPRYLIKTRGQQVTLSCSPISGHRSVSWYQQTPGQGLQFLFEYFSETQRNKGNFPGRFSGRQFSNSRSEMNVSTLELGDSALYLCASSPGLAGASSYNEQFFGPGTRLTVL.

The chain is built from TRBV25-1 and TRBJ1-2; TRBD1 might be the D (6 bases). In germline, CDR1 is MGHDK, CDR2 SYGVNS. CDR3 length equals 11 residues. V was pared by 2 bases and J by 12 bases, with 10 bases between. The CDR3 is CASSEKGGDTF. CDR3 nucleotides: TGTGCCAGCAGTGAAAAAGGGGGTGACACCTTC.

This chain joins TRBV11-3 and TRBJ1-3, with 10 nucleotides matching TRBD1. The CDR3 is made up of 16 amino acids. Germline values: CDR1 SGHNT, CDR2 YENEEA. The J segment lost 1 base and the V segment lost 5 bases, leaving 5 bases of the junction unmatched. DNA for the CDR3: TGTGCCAGCAGCGGGCGGGACAGGGGATCTGGAAACACCATATATTTT. Translated: CASSGRDRGSGNTIYF.

The chain links TRBV7-6 to TRBJ1-2; D is possibly TRBD1 (5 bases). Germline V gives CDR1 SGHVS, CDR2 FNYEAQ. CDR3 size: 15 residues. V lost 1 base and J lost 0, with 9 bases in between. The CDR3 nucleotides are TGTGCCAGCAGCTTAGTGGCAGGGTCTAACTATGGCTACACCTTC. Encoded protein: CASSLVAGSNYGYTF. Supplemented by reference TRBV7-6 and TRBJ1-2, the full variable domain reads GAGVSQSPRYKVTKRGQDVALRCDPISGHVSLYWYRQALGQGPEFLTYFNYEAQQDKSGLPNDRFSAERPEGSISTLTIQRTEQRDSAMYRCASSLVAGSNYGYTFGSGTRLTVV.

The chain uses TRBV5-6 and TRBJ1-4, with 8 nucleotides matching TRBD1. Losses at the gene ends were 0 bases for V and 1 base for J; bases not matched to a gene: 8. Germline-derived CDR1 and CDR2 are SGHDT and YYEEEE. The CDR3 consists of 18 residues. This chain's CDR3 is CASSLARQGRGTNEKLFF. The CDR3 nucleotides read TGTGCCAGCAGCTTGGCGCGACAGGGGAGAGGAACTAATGAAAAACTGTTTTTT. Filled out from reference TRBV5-6 and TRBJ1-4, the complete variable domain reads DAGVTQSPTHLIKTRGQQVTLRCSPKSGHDTVSWYQQALGQGPQFIFQYYEEEERQRGNFPDRFSGHQFPNYSSELNVNALLLGDSALYLCASSLARQGRGTNEKLFFGSGTQLSVL.

The rearrangement joins TRBV7-2 to TRBJ2-7; D is unclear. There are 14 residues in the CDR3. V was clipped by 2 bases and J by 2 bases, with 10 bases between them. Germline V lookup: CDR1 SGHTA, CDR2 FQGNSA. This CDR3 reads CASSLSASTYEQYF. The CDR3, as DNA: TGTGCCAGCAGCTTAAGCGCCAGTACCTACGAGCAGTACTTC.

This chain connects TRBV7-6 to TRBJ2-5; a weak D match, TRBD2 (6 bases). This CDR3 is built from 14 residues. The V gene's germline CDR1 is SGHVS and CDR2 FNYEAQ. V dropped 5 bases and J dropped 1 base, with 11 bases sitting between them. The CDR3 protein is CASSRGTIQETQYF. The DNA for the CDR3 is TGTGCCAGCAGCCGCGGGACGATCCAAGAGACCCAGTACTTC.

The chain recombines TRBV7-2 with TRBJ1-2; TRBD1 is a possible D gene (6 bases). Germline assignment: CDR1 SGHTA and CDR2 FQGNSA. The CDR3 is 14 amino acids. Trimming removed 0 bases at V and 6 bases at J, with 11 bases between. The CDR3, as DNA: TGTGCCAGCAGCTTAGCGCCCAGGGGAGATGGCTACACCTTC. Encoded protein: CASSLAPRGDGYTF.

The chain carries TRBV4-2 and TRBJ1-1, with D perhaps TRBD1 (6 bases). The CDR3 length is 13 residues. In germline, CDR1 is LGHNA, CDR2 YNFKEQ. V was pared by 4 bases and J by 4 bases, with 10 bases between. The CDR3 DNA is TGTGCCAGCAGCCGGGGGGGGCCCACTGAAGCTTTCTTT. Amino acids: CASSRGGPTEAFF.

V is TRBV19 and J is TRBJ1-5, with TRBD1 matching over 7 bases. The CDR3 length is 16 residues. Germline CDR1 and CDR2: LNHDA and SQIVND (reference sequence). The V segment lost 6 bases and the J segment 0 bases; nucleotides outside the gene matches: 8. CDR3 coding DNA: TGTGCCAGTAGCCCGTTAAGGGGGCATAGCAATCAGCCCCAGCATTTT. Its protein product is CASSPLRGHSNQPQHF.

The chain has TRBV7-3 and TRBJ2-3, with 15 bases lining up with TRBD2. The CDR3 runs to 16 residues. Trimming at V came to 5 bases and at J to 6 bases, leaving 6 bases not matched to a gene. CDR1 is SGHTA, CDR2 FQGTGA, per germline. The DNA for the CDR3 is TGTGCCAGCAGCCCGGGACTAGCGGGAGGTGCTGATACGCAGTATTTT. Its protein product is CASSPGLAGGADTQYF.

The rearrangement joins TRBV5-6 to TRBJ1-5; possibly TRBD1 for D (6 bases). V lost 0 bases and J lost 6, with 13 bases in between. Germline V gives CDR1 SGHDT, CDR2 YYEEEE. The CDR3 has 15 residues. The CDR3 here is CASSLAGTFGQPQHF. CDR3 DNA: TGTGCCAGCAGCTTGGCCGGGACATTTGGTCAGCCCCAGCATTTT.

The chain has TRBV30 and TRBJ2-7, with a tentative D call TRBD2 (5 bases). The CDR3 is 12 residues long. Trimming pared 1 base from V and 6 bases from J, leaving 10 bases between. Per the germline V gene, CDR1 is GTSNPN and CDR2 is SVGIG (reference sequence). DNA of the CDR3: TGTGCCTGGAGTGACGGGGTCCTCGAGCAGTACTTC. Protein: CAWSDGVLEQYF.

This clone was seen only a few times. The rearrangement joins TRBV28 to TRBJ2-7; 13 bases are a match to TRBD2. With 4 bases clipped from V and 5 bases from J, the junction kept 8 bases outside the gene matches. This CDR3 has 16 residues. From germline, CDR1 is MDHEN and CDR2 SYDVKM. The CDR3, as DNA: TGTGCCAGCAGTTCCGCCGGACTAGCGGGAGAGGACGAGCAGTACTTC. Amino acids: CASSSAGLAGEDEQYF.

Details on this clone: The junction and the germline gene differ at one end; a read error may be behind it. The chain couples TRBV7-9 to TRBJ2-3, with 7 nucleotides matching TRBD1. The germline gives CDR1 SEHNR, CDR2 FQNEAQ (reference sequence). The CDR3 sequence is 12 residues long. CDR3 DNA sequence: TGTTCCAGCAGCTTAGGGGGCCAGAGAAGGTATTTT. It translates to CSSSLGGQRRYF.